The sequence of this T cell receptor (beta chain) was determined in a study of blood T cell repertoires in COVID-19. Whole-study context: The United States, Italy and Spain supplied acute and convalescent COVID-19 samples.

CDR1 and CDR2 (germline): SNHLY, FYNNEI. This CDR3 comprises 16 residues. Trimming shortened V by 1 base and J by 1 base, and 13 bases separated the two germline ends. This clone has a handful of counts. Participants were aged roughly 18 to 90 years, lived in under 25 US areas, and enrolled virtually. In assigning cohorts, the study relied on participant-reported clinical history. In the source study's methods: Using reference gene primer amplification, nucleated cell counts were estimated. TCRdb keeps only in-frame clones here, not all; method: immunoSEQ multiplex PCR. V, J and clone size are those of that table, while D and trimming were read from the DNA. Found here are around 250,000 clones, 75% to 85% of them singletons; the top ten hold over 7.5%.

The chain links TRBV2 to TRBJ2-5; possibly TRBD2 for D (6 bases). The source is a woman between 45 and 60 years old with acute COVID-19. Material for sequencing was PBMCs or T cells enriched from blood (not recorded which). The CDR3 region is CASSEVRRGGQETQYF. CDR3 bases: TGTGCCAGCAGTGAAGTGCGGCGGGGCGGCCAAGAGACCCAGTACTTC.